This T cell receptor beta chain was recorded in a study of blood T cell repertoires in COVID-19. For the study at large: T cells, B-cell-depleted T cells, or PBMCs provided the cDNA or gDNA that served as material.

Sequenced by immunoSEQ multiplex PCR; TCRdb stores in-frame clones only, minus some. This sample carries more than 200,000 clones, around 90% of them seen once, and the ten largest clones take approximately 5.3%. One Seattle source followed patients from active infection through their disease course. The junction had 8 bases not matched to a gene; V was cut back by 6 bases and J by 4 bases. The CDR3 covers 13 residues. Germline CDR1 SQVTM, CDR2 ANQGSEA. The TCR originated in a woman aged 60-75 years with COVID-19, enrolled during active disease. The gene calls are TRBV29-1 and TRBJ1-1; 7 bases align to TRBD1. Sequencing was done on a sample of peripheral blood. The CDR3: CSVDRVRLTEAFF. CDR3 DNA: TGCAGCGTCGACAGGGTTAGACTCACTGAAGCTTTCTTT.